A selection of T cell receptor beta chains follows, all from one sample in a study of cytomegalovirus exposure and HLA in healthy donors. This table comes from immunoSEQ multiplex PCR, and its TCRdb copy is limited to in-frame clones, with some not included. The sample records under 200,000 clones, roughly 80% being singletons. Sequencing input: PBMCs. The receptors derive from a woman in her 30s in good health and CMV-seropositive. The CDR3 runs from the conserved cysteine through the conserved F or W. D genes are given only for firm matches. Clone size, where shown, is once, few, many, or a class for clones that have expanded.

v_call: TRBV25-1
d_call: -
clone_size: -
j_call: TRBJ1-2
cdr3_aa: CASNRDSYGYTF
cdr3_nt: TGTGCCAGCAATCGCGACAGCTATGGCTACACCTTC

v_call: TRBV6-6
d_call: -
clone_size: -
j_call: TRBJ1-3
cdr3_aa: CASSQDRSGTGNTIYF
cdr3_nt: TGTGCCAGCAGTCAAGACAGGAGTGGCACTGGAAACACCATATATTTT

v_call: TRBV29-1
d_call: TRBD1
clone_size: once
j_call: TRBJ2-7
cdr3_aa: CSVESSDRAYEQYF
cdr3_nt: TGCAGCGTTGAATCCAGTGACAGGGCCTACGAGCAGTACTTC

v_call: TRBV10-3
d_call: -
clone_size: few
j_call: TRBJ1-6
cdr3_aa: CAISGGGYEDGLNSPLHF
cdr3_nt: TGTGCCATCAGTGGGGGGGGATATGAGGACGGTCTTAATTCACCCCTCCACTTT

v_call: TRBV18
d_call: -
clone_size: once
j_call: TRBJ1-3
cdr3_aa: CASSPIEGNTIYF
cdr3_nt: TGTGCCAGCTCACCAATAGAGGGAAACACCATATATTTT

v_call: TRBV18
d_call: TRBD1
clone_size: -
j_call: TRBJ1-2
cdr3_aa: CASSRGTGGAGNGYTF
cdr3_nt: TGTGCCAGCTCAAGAGGGACAGGGGGCGCGGGGAATGGCTACACCTTC

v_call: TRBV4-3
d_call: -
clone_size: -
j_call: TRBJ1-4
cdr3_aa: CASSQDPQGTSNEKLFF
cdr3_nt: TGCGCCAGCAGCCAAGATCCCCAGGGCACGTCCAATGAAAAACTGTTTTTT

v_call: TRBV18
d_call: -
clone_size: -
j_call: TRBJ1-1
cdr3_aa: CASSPGGHTEAFF
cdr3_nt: TGTGCCAGCTCACCAGGGGGCCACACTGAAGCTTTCTTT

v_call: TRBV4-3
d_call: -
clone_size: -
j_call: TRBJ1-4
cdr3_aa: CASSQFGQGREKLFF
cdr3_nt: TGCGCCAGCAGCCAATTCGGGCAGGGTAGGGAAAAACTGTTTTTT

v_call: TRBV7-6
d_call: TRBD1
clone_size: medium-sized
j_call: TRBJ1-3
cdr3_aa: CASSLGTGGLNTIYF
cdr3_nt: TGTGCCAGCAGCTTAGGGACAGGGGGACTTAACACCATATATTTT

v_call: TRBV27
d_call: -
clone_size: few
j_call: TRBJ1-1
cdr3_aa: CASSWQANTEAFF
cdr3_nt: TGTGCCAGCAGTTGGCAGGCGAACACTGAAGCTTTCTTT

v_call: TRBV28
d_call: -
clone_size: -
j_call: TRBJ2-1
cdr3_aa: CASQGRPYNEQFF
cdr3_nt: TGTGCCTCACAGGGAAGACCCTACAATGAGCAGTTCTTC

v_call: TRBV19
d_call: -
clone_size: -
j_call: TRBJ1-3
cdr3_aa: CASTTPHRLSGNTIYF
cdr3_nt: TGTGCCAGTACCACTCCCCACAGGCTCTCTGGAAACACCATATATTTT

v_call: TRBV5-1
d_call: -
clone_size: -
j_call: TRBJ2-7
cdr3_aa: CASSLRGYEQYF
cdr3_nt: TGCGCCAGCAGCTTAAGGGGGTACGAGCAGTACTTC

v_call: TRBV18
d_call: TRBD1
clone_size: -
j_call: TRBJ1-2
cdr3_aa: CASSPGTALDNYGYTF
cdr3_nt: TGTGCCAGCTCACCAGGGACAGCCCTCGATAACTATGGCTACACCTTC

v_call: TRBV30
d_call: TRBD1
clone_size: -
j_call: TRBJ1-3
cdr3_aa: CAWDRGYSGNTIYF
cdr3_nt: TGTGCCTGGGACAGGGGATACTCTGGAAACACCATATATTTT

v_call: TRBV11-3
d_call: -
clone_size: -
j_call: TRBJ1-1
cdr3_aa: CASSLRGTEAFF
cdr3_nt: TGTGCCAGCAGCCTAAGGGGCACTGAAGCTTTCTTT

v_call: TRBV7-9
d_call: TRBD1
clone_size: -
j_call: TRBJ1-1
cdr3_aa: CASRRGQYPTEAFF
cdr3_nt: TGTGCCAGCAGACGGGGACAGTACCCTACTGAAGCTTTCTTT

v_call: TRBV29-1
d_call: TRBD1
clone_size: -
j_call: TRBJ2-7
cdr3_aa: CSVWDRAYEQYF
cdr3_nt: TGCAGCGTTTGGGACAGAGCCTACGAGCAGTACTTC

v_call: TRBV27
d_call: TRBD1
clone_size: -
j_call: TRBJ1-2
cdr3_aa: CASSPRTGIVYGYTF
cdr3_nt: TGTGCCAGCAGTCCCAGGACAGGGATTGTCTATGGCTACACCTTC

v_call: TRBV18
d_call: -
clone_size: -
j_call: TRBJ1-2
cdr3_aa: CASSPGGGYGYTF
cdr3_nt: TGTGCCAGCTCACCAGGGGGCGGCTATGGCTACACCTTC

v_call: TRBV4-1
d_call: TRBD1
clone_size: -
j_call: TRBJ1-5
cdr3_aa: CASSHPGQGARHQPQHF
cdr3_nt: TGCGCCAGCAGCCACCCGGGACAGGGGGCGCGTCATCAGCCCCAGCATTTT

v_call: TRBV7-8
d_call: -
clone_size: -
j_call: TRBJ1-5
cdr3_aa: CASSNEVLWPQHF
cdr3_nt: TGTGCCAGCAGCAACGAGGTCCTGTGGCCCCAGCATTTT

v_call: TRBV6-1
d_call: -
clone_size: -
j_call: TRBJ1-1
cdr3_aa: CASSAGRGTEAFF
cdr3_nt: TGTGCCAGTTCGGCAGGGCGGGGGACTGAAGCTTTCTTT